This T cell receptor beta chain derives from a study of blood T cell repertoires in COVID-19. With 3 bases clipped from V and 5 bases from J, the junction kept 8 bases outside the gene matches. CDR1 KGHSH and CDR2 LQKENI come from the germline V gene. There are 15 residues in the CDR3. The Seattle site enrolled patients during active infection and followed them longitudinally. Assay: immunoSEQ multiplex PCR; the TCRdb copy retains only in-frame clones and omits some. The sample includes 250,000 to 300,000 clones, roughly 90% of them seen just once. Source material: peripheral blood. The sequence derives from a woman in her seventies with COVID-19, enrolled during active disease. V is TRBV18 and J is TRBJ1-2, with TRBD1 matching 8 bases. The CDR3 is CASSPQDREAYGYTF. The CDR3 coding sequence is TGTGCCAGCTCACCTCAGGACAGGGAAGCATATGGCTACACCTTC.